What follows describes a single TCR beta chain. Its specificity is unknown. V trimming: 5 bases; J trimming: 3 bases; junction bases outside the gene matches: 6. CDR1 is SEHNR and CDR2 is FQNEAQ in the germline V gene (reference sequence). CDR3 length: 14 amino acids. The data are from a study of T cells in pancreatic ductal adenocarcinoma. The protocol was immunoSEQ multiplex PCR, while the TCRdb copy is restricted to in-frame clones and leaves out a portion. Of around 31,000 clones in the sample, approximately 90% were seen once. Selected pancreatic ductal adenocarcinoma patients had undergone surgery without neoadjuvant therapy. Study results and caveats: Blood had more productive templates and 8 to 9.5-fold more unique clonotypes than tumor. This surgical cohort overrepresents the minority presenting with early-stage disease. Blood clonality (roughly 0.067) did not differ significantly from tumor (about 0.12). Comparisons of tumor and blood clonality may show falsely lower tumor diversity.

Sequencing input: PBMCs. The chain uses TRBV7-9 and TRBJ2-7; 8 positions match TRBD1. The receptor's source is a human donor with pancreatic ductal adenocarcinoma. CDR3 loop: CASSTGQGIYEQYF. The CDR3 coding sequence is TGTGCCAGCAGCACTGGACAGGGCATCTACGAGCAGTACTTC.